The clone carrying this TCR beta chain was detected only once. This specimen belongs to a study of blood T cell repertoires in COVID-19. Study-level background: Material from acute and convalescent COVID-19 was sourced from the United States, Italy and Spain. Nucleic acid was either cDNA or gDNA, and it came from T cells, B-cell-depleted T cells, or PBMCs.

In the authors' methods: How many nucleated cells were present was estimated from reference gene primer amplification. Profiled with immunoSEQ multiplex PCR; TCRdb holds only in-frame clones, not every one. V and J calls and clone size are given by that table; D and trimming were obtained from the DNA. The sample has 80,000 or so clones; roughly 80% are singletons. The ends lost 4 bases at V and 8 bases at J; junction bases unmatched: 13. The CDR3 is 15 residues long. Germline-derived CDR1 and CDR2 are SQVTM and ANQGSEA. The rearrangement joins TRBV29-1 to TRBJ2-1; 8 bases match TRBD2. The receptor was derived from a woman aged 80 or older with acute or convalescent COVID-19. Sample: peripheral blood. CDR3 residues: CSVVTGGAWKDEQFF. CDR3 coding DNA: TGCAGCGTTGTAACCGGGGGGGCCTGGAAGGATGAGCAGTTCTTC.